This entry lists 32 T cell receptor beta chains sequenced from one sample in a study of human T cells and chemical hapten exposure. TCRdb independently ran MiXCR on the RACE reads; one entry per CDR3 protein. Of roughly 81,000 distinct CDR3 sequences listed, around 8.8% are singletons. Time point noted: pre-sensitization, week 0. Stated treatment: therapeutic diphenylcyclopropenone sensitization with weekly scalp DPC. Sequencing was performed on whole blood, taken in connection with sensitization to the hapten diphenylcyclopropenone (DPC). The receptor source for this set is a man in his forties with alopecia areata. Some clones in this sample may be carry-over from other donors' samples.

This chain joins TRBV28 and TRBJ2-6, with 9 bases identical to TRBD1. Germline V gene sequence: CDR1 MDHEN, CDR2 SYDVKM. This CDR3 spans 18 amino acids. Trimming cost V 4 bases and J 1 base; bases outside gene matches: 8. The CDR3 sequence: CASSSPGQGWSGANVLTF. The CDR3, as DNA: TGTGCCAGCAGTTCCCCGGGACAGGGATGGTCTGGGGCCAACGTCCTGACTTTC.

This clonotype was picked up many times. V usage is TRBV10-2 and J usage is TRBJ1-5; D gene unclear. The germline V gene encodes CDR1 WSHSY and CDR2 SAAADI. With 0 bases removed from V and 2 bases from J, the gap between germline ends came to 5 bases. The CDR3 covers 14 residues. The CDR3 DNA is TGCGCCAGCAGTGAGTCAGGAGGCAATCAGCCCCAGCATTTT. Translating it yields CASSESGGNQPQHF.

The chain employs TRBV5-6 and TRBJ1-5; D gene uncertain. Germline CDR1 is SGHDT and CDR2 is YYEEEE. The CDR3 covers 14 residues. V lost 4 bases and J lost 0, with 8 bases in between. The CDR3 loop reads CASSLDHSNQPQHF. The CDR3 DNA reads TGTGCCAGCAGCCTGGACCATAGCAATCAGCCCCAGCATTTT. Using reference TRBV5-6 and TRBJ1-5 for the parts outside the CDR3, the full variable domain is DAGVTQSPTHLIKTRGQQVTLRCSPKSGHDTVSWYQQALGQGPQFIFQYYEEEERQRGNFPDRFSGHQFPNYSSELNVNALLLGDSALYLCASSLDHSNQPQHFGDGTRLSIL.

This clonotype has more than one count but fewer than ten. The chain recombines TRBV6-2 or TRBV6-3 with TRBJ1-5, with D unresolved. V was clipped by 6 bases and J by 3 bases, with 12 bases between them. Germline CDR1 MNHEY, CDR2 SVGEGT. The CDR3 length is 14 residues. The CDR3 here is CASRDRLFNQPQHF. The CDR3 DNA follows: TGTGCCAGCAGGGACCGACTTTTCAATCAGCCCCAGCATTTT.

This clonotype has a handful of counts. The V call is TRBV20-1, the J call TRBJ2-3; 12 bases align to TRBD2. The germline V gene encodes CDR1 DFQATT and CDR2 SNEGSKA (reference sequence). The trim removed 3 bases at V and 2 bases at J, leaving 3 bases unmatched. The CDR3 has 15 amino acids. The CDR3 nucleotides are TGCAGTGCTAGCAGGACTAGCGGGAACACAGATACGCAGTATTTT. This sequence encodes CSASRTSGNTDTQYF.

The chain couples TRBV6-2 or TRBV6-3 to TRBJ2-3; 8 bases align to TRBD2. The germline V gene has CDR1 MNHEY and CDR2 SVGEGT. V shed 3 bases and J 2 bases; nucleotides not matched to a gene: 7. The CDR3 runs to 16 residues. In DNA form, the CDR3 reads TGTGCCAGCAGTTATTCCTCGGGAGGGTCCACAGATACGCAGTATTTT. Translated: CASSYSSGGSTDTQYF.

The chain recombines TRBV7-6 with TRBJ2-6; unclear D gene. Germline CDR1 and CDR2: SGHVS and FNYEAQ. Trimming removed 1 base at V and 0 bases at J, with 4 bases between. The CDR3 is 15 residues long. The DNA for the CDR3 is TGTGCCAGCAGCTTAGACCACTCTGGGGCCAACGTCCTGACTTTC. The encoded protein is CASSLDHSGANVLTF.

This clonotype occurred many times. V gene TRBV7-2 combines with J gene TRBJ2-5, with 7 bases lining up with TRBD2. Germline V lookup: CDR1 SGHTA, CDR2 FQGNSA. CDR3 size: 15 residues. Trimming cost V 1 base and J 2 bases; bases outside gene matches: 4. CDR3 sequence: CASSLGLAEQETQYF. CDR3 nucleotides: TGTGCCAGCAGCTTAGGGCTAGCGGAGCAAGAGACCCAGTACTTC.

Many counts were recorded for this clonotype. The chain carries TRBV7-9 and TRBJ1-5, with 9 bases aligning to TRBD1. There are 14 residues in the CDR3. The ends lost 4 bases at V and 4 bases at J; junction bases unmatched: 2. Per the germline V gene, CDR1 is SEHNR and CDR2 is FQNEAQ (reference sequence). The CDR3 DNA reads TGTGCCAGCAGCTCGACAGGGGGAAATCAGCCCCAGCATTTT. It is translated as CASSSTGGNQPQHF.

This clonotype was picked up many times. V usage is TRBV7-9 and J usage is TRBJ1-6; D unresolved. The germline V gene encodes CDR1 SEHNR and CDR2 FQNEAQ (reference sequence). There are 15 residues in the CDR3. V was clipped by 3 bases and J by 10 bases, with 16 bases between them. The CDR3 sequence is CASSLAREEGSPLHF. CDR3 coding DNA: TGTGCCAGCAGCTTGGCTAGGGAGGAAGGATCACCCCTCCACTTT. The whole variable domain, remainder taken from reference TRBV7-9 and TRBJ1-6, is DTGVSQNPRHKITKRGQNVTFRCDPISEHNRLYWYRQTLGQGPEFLTYFQNEAQLEKSRLLSDRFSAERPKGSFSTLEIQRTEQGDSAMYLCASSLAREEGSPLHFGNGTRLTVT.

Here the CDR3 reads CASSPGLGAFF. In DNA, the CDR3 is TGTGCCAGCAGCCCGGGGCTCGGAGCTTTCTTT. The gene calls are TRBV13 and TRBJ1-1; D perhaps matches TRBD1 (5 bases). CDR1 is PRHDT and CDR2 is FYEKMQ in the germline V gene (reference sequence). This CDR3 has 11 residues. The ends were cut back, 5 bases at V and 10 bases at J, with 11 bases in the middle.

This clonotype was counted a few times. The chain couples TRBV5-6 to TRBJ2-3; 13 bases agree with TRBD2. CDR3 length: 20 amino acids. With V trimmed by 3 bases and J by 1 base, 14 bases remained unmatched. Germline CDR1 reads SGHDT; CDR2 reads YYEEEE. CDR3 amino acids: CASSSPTGTSGIRRTDTQYF. The CDR3 DNA sequence: TGTGCCAGCAGCTCACCCACCGGGACTAGCGGGATTCGGCGCACAGATACGCAGTATTTT.

The rearrangement uses TRBV20-1 and TRBJ1-1; the D gene is possibly TRBD1 (5 bases). Germline V gene data show CDR1 as DFQATT and CDR2 as SNEGSKA (reference sequence). The CDR3 is 15 amino acids. V was pared by 5 bases and J by 3 bases, with 19 bases between. The CDR3 sequence is CSAGRASGQDTEAFF. CDR3 nucleotides: TGCAGTGCTGGTCGAGCGTCGGGGCAGGACACTGAAGCTTTCTTT.

This clonotype has ten or more counts. V and J are TRBV19 and TRBJ2-1; D possibly uses TRBD1 or TRBD2 (5 bases each). The CDR3 is 13 amino acids. The germline V gene encodes CDR1 LNHDA and CDR2 SQIVND (reference sequence). Trimming removed 11 bases from V and 8 bases from J, with 19 bases in between. The CDR3 protein is CASRDPPRDEQFF. The CDR3 DNA follows: TGTGCCTCCCGGGACCCCCCGAGGGATGAGCAGTTCTTC.

The chain has TRBV4-3 and TRBJ2-5; the match to TRBD1 covers 8 bases. CDR3 size: 17 residues. V dropped 0 bases and J dropped 5; count of bases not matched to a gene: 11. Germline-derived CDR1 and CDR2 are LGHNA and YSLEER. CDR3: CASSQDPRTGLGETQYF. For the CDR3, the DNA is TGCGCCAGCAGCCAAGACCCGAGGACAGGGTTGGGCGAGACCCAGTACTTC.

This clonotype was observed a few times. The chain carries TRBV12-3 or TRBV12-4 and TRBJ2-1; a weak D match, TRBD2 (6 bases). The CDR3 loop spans 13 amino acids. The V and J ends lost 5 bases and 6 bases respectively, with 11 bases between them. The CDR3: CASSPTGVNEQFF. The CDR3 nucleotides are TGTGCCAGCAGTCCAACGGGAGTCAATGAGCAGTTCTTC.

The chain combines TRBV6-1 with TRBJ2-2; 12 bases agree with TRBD2. Germline lookup yields CDR1 MNHNS and CDR2 SASEGT. J was trimmed by 6 bases and V by 7 bases; bases with no gene match: 6. The CDR3 consists of 15 residues. The CDR3 coding sequence is TGTGCCAGCATGACGACTAGCGGGAGTCCCGGGGAGCTGTTTTTT. Protein product: CASMTTSGSPGELFF.

This clonotype was recorded once. V usage is TRBV6-2 or TRBV6-3 and J usage is TRBJ2-3; D is undetermined. The CDR3 contains 14 residues. V lost 6 bases to trimming and J lost 4 bases, with 14 bases between them. Germline V CDR1 and CDR2: MNHEY, SVGEGT. In nucleotides, the CDR3 is TGTGCCAGCAGGCCCAATTTCCCGTCAGATACGCAGTATTTT. Encoded protein: CASRPNFPSDTQYF.

This clonotype has only a few counts. V gene TRBV5-4 combines with J gene TRBJ2-1; unclear D gene. Trimming took 4 bases from V and 5 from J, leaving 19 bases between them. The CDR3 is made up of 16 amino acids. From germline, CDR1 is SGHNT and CDR2 YYREEE (reference sequence). CDR3 DNA: TGTGCCAGCAGCCACGGACGGCGGACGAACCACAATGAGCAGTTCTTC. It specifies CASSHGRRTNHNEQFF.

This clonotype has ten or more counts. The chain uses TRBV6-2 or TRBV6-3 and TRBJ1-5, with D tentatively TRBD1 (5 bases). Germline V lookup: CDR1 MNHEY, CDR2 SVGEGT. The CDR3 has 13 amino acids. V gave up 4 bases and J gave up 6 bases, with 10 bases separating them. The CDR3 loop reads CASSSGAVQPQHF. CDR3 bases: TGTGCCAGCAGTTCCGGGGCCGTTCAGCCCCAGCATTTT.

This rearrangement joins TRBV12-3 or TRBV12-4 to TRBJ2-6; 7 bases are shared with TRBD1. The CDR3 has 18 residues. The V segment lost 6 bases and the J segment 3 bases; nucleotides outside the gene matches: 14. The CDR3 DNA reads TGTGCCAGCAGCACGTATGACAGGGCCGTATTTGGGGCCAACGTCCTGACTTTC. Its protein is CASSTYDRAVFGANVLTF.

The chain employs TRBV6-2 or TRBV6-3 and TRBJ2-1; D possibly corresponds to TRBD1 (6 bases). V lost 7 bases, J lost 4 bases, and 14 bases lay in between. The germline V gene encodes CDR1 MNHEY and CDR2 SVGEGT. This CDR3 contains 14 residues. CDR3 in DNA: TGTGCCAGCACCGACGGGACACCATACAATGAGCAGTTCTTC. This codes for CASTDGTPYNEQFF.

This clonotype was picked up many times. This chain joins TRBV7-9 and TRBJ1-4, with D tentatively TRBD1 (5 bases). Germline assignment: CDR1 SEHNR and CDR2 FQNEAQ (reference sequence). This CDR3 comprises 16 residues. Trimming cost V 5 bases and J 0 bases, with 13 bases left between them. The CDR3 nucleotides are TGTGCCAGCAGCCGCTGGCGGGGCCCAACTAATGAAAAACTGTTTTTT. Translating it yields CASSRWRGPTNEKLFF.

This clonotype appeared a few times. The chain links TRBV5-1 to TRBJ1-4, with unresolved D. Germline lookup yields CDR1 SGHRS and CDR2 YFSETQ. Deletions cut 1 base from V and 5 bases from J, with 12 bases between. The CDR3 spans 15 residues. In nucleotides, the CDR3 is TGCGCCAGCAGCTTGTATCAGAGCGGGAATGAAAAACTGTTTTTT. Protein: CASSLYQSGNEKLFF.

This clonotype was detected only a few times. The rearrangement joins TRBV30 to TRBJ2-7; possible D gene TRBD1, 6 bases. In germline, CDR1 is GTSNPN, CDR2 SVGIG (reference sequence). The CDR3 has 13 amino acids. The V and J ends lost 1 base and 3 bases respectively, with 10 bases between them. The CDR3 loop reads CAWSEGVNYEQYF. The CDR3 nucleotides are TGTGCCTGGAGTGAGGGGGTCAACTACGAGCAGTACTTC.

With regard to this clonotype: A read error may produce the germline difference seen at one junction end. V and J are TRBV11-2 and TRBJ2-3; D is possibly TRBD1 (7 bases). The length of the CDR3 is 14 residues. Germline lookup yields CDR1 SGHAT and CDR2 FQNNGV. The DNA of the CDR3 is TGTGCCGGCAGCTTGTCAGGGGGGCCAGATACGCAGTATTTT. Residues: CAGSLSGGPDTQYF. The full variable domain, its missing parts supplied by reference TRBV11-2 and TRBJ2-3, is EAGVAQSPRYKIIEKRQSVAFWCNPISGHATLYWYQQILGQGPKLLIQFQNNGVVDDSQLPKDRFSAERLKGVDSTLKIQPAKLEDSAVYLCAGSLSGGPDTQYFGPGTRLTVL.

There are a few counts of this clonotype. The chain uses TRBV6-5 and TRBJ1-1; perhaps TRBD1 as D (5 bases). Trimming left V 5 bases short and J 10 bases short, with 11 bases between. The CDR3 length is 11 residues. In germline, CDR1 is MNHEY, CDR2 SVGAGI. The CDR3 sequence: CASSQGGGAFF. DNA for the CDR3: TGTGCCAGCAGTCAGGGCGGCGGAGCTTTCTTT.

This clonotype was observed a few times. The rearrangement links TRBV6-2 or TRBV6-3 to TRBJ1-5; 9 bases match TRBD1. This CDR3 comprises 15 residues. Per the germline V gene, CDR1 is MNHEY and CDR2 is SVGEGT. Unmatched junction bases numbered 6, after V lost 2 bases and J lost 7 bases. CDR3 protein: CASSYGDRARQPQHF. In nucleotides, the CDR3 is TGTGCCAGCAGTTACGGGGACAGGGCGCGGCAGCCCCAGCATTTT.

This clonotype showed up just a few times. The chain joins TRBV7-2 to TRBJ1-3; D is possibly TRBD1 (6 bases). From germline, CDR1 is SGHTA and CDR2 FQGNSA. The CDR3 runs 16 residues. Trimming left V 2 bases short and J 2 bases short, with 13 bases between. CDR3 sequence reads: CASSLSGTIPGNTIYF. CDR3 nucleotides: TGTGCCAGCAGCTTATCAGGGACAATCCCTGGAAACACCATATATTTT.

This chain links TRBV20-1 with TRBJ2-3; 7 bases map to TRBD1. CDR1 and CDR2 from the germline V gene are DFQATT and SNEGSKA (reference sequence). The CDR3 is 11 residues long. The J segment lost 6 bases and the V segment lost 3 bases, leaving 0 bases of the junction unmatched. For the CDR3, the DNA is TGCAGTGCTAGGACAGGGGATACGCAGTATTTT. This gives the protein CSARTGDTQYF.

In this sample, this clonotype turned up a few times. V usage is TRBV28 and J usage is TRBJ1-1; 7 nucleotides align to TRBD1. The V gene's germline CDR1 is MDHEN and CDR2 SYDVKM. The junction had 7 bases not matched to a gene; V was cut back by 9 bases and J by 0 bases. The CDR3 sequence is 14 residues long. The DNA for the CDR3 is TGTGCCAGTATCGCTGGGACAGTGAACACTGAAGCTTTCTTT. Translated: CASIAGTVNTEAFF.

This clonotype has more than one count but fewer than ten. The chain is built from TRBV27 and TRBJ2-7, with D possibly TRBD2 on 6 matching bases. The CDR3 spans 13 residues. Between the trimmed V and J ends, which lost 9 bases and 2 bases, there was a span of 14 bases. CDR1 MNHEY and CDR2 SMNVEV come from the germline V gene (reference sequence). CDR3 sequence: CASGRGGAYEQYV. In DNA, the CDR3 is TGTGCCAGTGGGCGGGGTGGAGCCTACGAGCAGTACGTC.